This T cell receptor (beta chain) was sequenced during a study of Ad26.COV2.S vaccination and SARS-CoV-2 variants. Study-level results: Ad26.COV2.S recipients had broader spike-specific TCRs (P = 0.0014). Spike-specific CD8+ and CD4+ T cell responses reportedly showed substantial breadth after vaccination. Participants given vaccine showed non-spike TCR breadth similar to that of placebo recipients. Total responses of T cells may have been underestimated by the analyses of TCR breadth and depth.

V gave up 5 bases and J gave up 5 bases, with 12 bases separating them. The CDR3 spans 14 residues. Germline values: CDR1 MNHEY, CDR2 SVGAGI. As for this clone: Its target is unknown.

Only in-frame clones appear in the TCRdb table, and some are missing; sequencing was by immunoSEQ multiplex PCR. Among 350,000 to 450,000 clones listed, 92% were seen once. The clonotype comes from a human donor who had recovered from COVID-19. J is TRBJ1-4 and V is TRBV6-5, with unresolved D. The material sequenced was peripheral blood, taken after recovery from COVID-19. This chain's CDR3 is CASSPVRGNEKLFF. CDR3 bases: TGTGCCAGCAGTCCCGTTCGAGGAAATGAAAAACTGTTTTTT.